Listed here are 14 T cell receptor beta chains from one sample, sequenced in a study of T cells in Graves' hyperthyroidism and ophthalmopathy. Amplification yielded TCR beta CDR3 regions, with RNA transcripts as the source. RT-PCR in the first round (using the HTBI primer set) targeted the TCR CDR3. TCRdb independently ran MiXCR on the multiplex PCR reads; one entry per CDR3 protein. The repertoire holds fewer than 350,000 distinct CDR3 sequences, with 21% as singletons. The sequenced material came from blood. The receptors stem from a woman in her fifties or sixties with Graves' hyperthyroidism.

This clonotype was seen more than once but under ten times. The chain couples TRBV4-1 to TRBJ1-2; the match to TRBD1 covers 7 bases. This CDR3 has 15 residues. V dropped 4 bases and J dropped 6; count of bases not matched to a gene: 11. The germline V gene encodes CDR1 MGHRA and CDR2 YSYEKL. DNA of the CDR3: TGCGCCAGCAGCCGGGTAGGGGGGACAGAGCATGGCTACACCTTC. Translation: CASSRVGGTEHGYTF.

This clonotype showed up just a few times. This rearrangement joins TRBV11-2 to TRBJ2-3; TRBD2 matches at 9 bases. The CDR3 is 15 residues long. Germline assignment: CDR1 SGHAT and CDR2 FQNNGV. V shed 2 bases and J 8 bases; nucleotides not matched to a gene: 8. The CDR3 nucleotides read TGTGCCAGCAGCTTAAGCAGCGGGGGGATAGGTACGCAGTATTTT. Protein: CASSLSSGGIGTQYF.

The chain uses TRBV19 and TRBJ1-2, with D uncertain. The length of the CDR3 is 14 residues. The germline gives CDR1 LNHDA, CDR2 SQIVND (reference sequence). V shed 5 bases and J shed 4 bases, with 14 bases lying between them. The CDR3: CASSPLTESYGYTF. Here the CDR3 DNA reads TGTGCCAGTAGTCCGTTAACAGAGTCCTATGGCTACACCTTC. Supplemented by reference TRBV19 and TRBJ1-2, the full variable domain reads DGGITQSPKYLFRKEGQNVTLSCEQNLNHDAMYWYRQDPGQGLRLIYYSQIVNDFQKGDIAEGYSVSREKKESFPLTVTSAQKNPTAFYLCASSPLTESYGYTFGSGTRLTVV.

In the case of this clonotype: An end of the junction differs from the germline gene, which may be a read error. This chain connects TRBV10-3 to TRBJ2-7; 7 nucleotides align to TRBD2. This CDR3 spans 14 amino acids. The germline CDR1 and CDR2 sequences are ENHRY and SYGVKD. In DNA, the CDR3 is TGTGCCATCAGTGAGTCGACTAGCTCCCACGAGCAGTACTTC. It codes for CAISESTSSHEQYF.

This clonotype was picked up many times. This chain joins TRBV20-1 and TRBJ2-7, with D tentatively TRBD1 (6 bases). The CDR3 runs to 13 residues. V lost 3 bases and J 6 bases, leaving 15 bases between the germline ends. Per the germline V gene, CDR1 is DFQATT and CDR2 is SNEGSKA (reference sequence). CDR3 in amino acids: CSASGTSGSEQYF. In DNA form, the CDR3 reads TGCAGTGCTAGCGGGACATCCGGTAGCGAGCAGTACTTC.

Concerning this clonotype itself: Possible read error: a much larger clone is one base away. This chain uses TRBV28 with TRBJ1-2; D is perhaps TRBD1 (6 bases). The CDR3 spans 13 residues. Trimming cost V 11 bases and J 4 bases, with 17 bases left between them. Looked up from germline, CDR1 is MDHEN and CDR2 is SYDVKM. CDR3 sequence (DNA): TGTGCCGGCGGAGGGGGGCGTGGCTATGGCTACACCTTC. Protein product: CAGGGGRGYGYTF.

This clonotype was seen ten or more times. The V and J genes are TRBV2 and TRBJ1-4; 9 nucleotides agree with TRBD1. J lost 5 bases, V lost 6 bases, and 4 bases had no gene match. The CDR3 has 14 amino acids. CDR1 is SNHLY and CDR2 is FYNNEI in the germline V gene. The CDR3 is CASRTQGANEKLFF. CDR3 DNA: TGTGCCAGCAGGACACAGGGGGCGAATGAAAAACTGTTTTTT.

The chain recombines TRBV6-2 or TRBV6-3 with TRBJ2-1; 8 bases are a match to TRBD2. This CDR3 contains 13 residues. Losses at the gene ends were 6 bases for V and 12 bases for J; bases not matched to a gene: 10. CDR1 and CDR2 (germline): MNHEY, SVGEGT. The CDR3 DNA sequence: TGTGCCAGCAGCTTTAGCGGGGTAATCGGGCAGTTCTTC. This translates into CASSFSGVIGQFF.

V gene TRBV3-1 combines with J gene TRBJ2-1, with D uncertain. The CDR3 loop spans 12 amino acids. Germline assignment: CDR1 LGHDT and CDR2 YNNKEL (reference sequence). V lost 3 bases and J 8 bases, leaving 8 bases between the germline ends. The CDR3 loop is CASSQPPHEQFF. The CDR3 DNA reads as TGTGCCAGCAGCCAGCCCCCCCATGAGCAGTTCTTC.

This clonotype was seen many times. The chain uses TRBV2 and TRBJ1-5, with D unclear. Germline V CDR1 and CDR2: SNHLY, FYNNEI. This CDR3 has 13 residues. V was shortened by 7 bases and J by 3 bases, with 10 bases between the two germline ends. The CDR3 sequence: CASNRQVNQPQHF. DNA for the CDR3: TGTGCCAGCAATAGGCAGGTCAATCAGCCCCAGCATTTT.

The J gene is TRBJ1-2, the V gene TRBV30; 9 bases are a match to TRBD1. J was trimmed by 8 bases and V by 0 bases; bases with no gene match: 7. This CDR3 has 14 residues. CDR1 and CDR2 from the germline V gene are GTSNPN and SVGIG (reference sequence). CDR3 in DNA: TGTGCCTGGAGTGTACGGGGACAGGGAGGAGGCTACACCTTC. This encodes CAWSVRGQGGGYTF.

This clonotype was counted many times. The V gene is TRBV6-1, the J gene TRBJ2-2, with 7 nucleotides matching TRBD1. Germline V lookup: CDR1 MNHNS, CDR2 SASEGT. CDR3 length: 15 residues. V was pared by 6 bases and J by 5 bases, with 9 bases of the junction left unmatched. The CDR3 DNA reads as TGTGCCAGCAGGGCAGGGACAGATGGGACCGGGGAGCTGTTTTTT. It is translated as CASRAGTDGTGELFF.

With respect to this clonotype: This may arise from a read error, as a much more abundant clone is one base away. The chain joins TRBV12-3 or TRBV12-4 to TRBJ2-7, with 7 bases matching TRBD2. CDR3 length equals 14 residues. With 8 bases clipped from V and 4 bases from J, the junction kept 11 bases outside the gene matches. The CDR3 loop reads CASGNQGGLYEQYF. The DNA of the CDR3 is TGTGCCAGCGGTAATCAGGGAGGGTTGTACGAGCAGTACTTC.

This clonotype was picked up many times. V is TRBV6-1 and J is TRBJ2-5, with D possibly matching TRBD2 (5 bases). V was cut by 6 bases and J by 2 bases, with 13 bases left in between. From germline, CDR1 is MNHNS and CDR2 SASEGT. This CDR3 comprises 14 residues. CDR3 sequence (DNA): TGTGCCAGCAGACCTACTAGAGAACAAGAGACCCAGTACTTC. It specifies CASRPTREQETQYF.